This TCR beta chain comes out of a study of blood T cells in healthy people across ages (dated by TCRdb to about 2015). Turning to the overall study: In model experiments, roughly one uniquely barcoded TCR beta cDNA molecule per two T cells was captured by template switching. Age-related changes in TCR beta repertoire diversity were measured in the study by deep sequencing normalized with unique cDNA molecular identifiers. The donors were split into four age groups: young (average 16 years), middle-aged (nearly 40), aged (roughly 68) and long-lived (roughly 88). Using the same blood draw, the study looked at two additional independent replicas of 1 million unique cDNA reads for two donors, one aged 18 to 30 and the other aged 80 or older. Study-wide findings and limitations: Because donor CMV infection status was unknown, age-related changes in expanded clonotypes were potentially confounded. Bulk unsorted PBMC profiling prevented conclusive comparison of naive and antigen-experienced compartments. Observed TCR beta diversity per million T cells fell roughly linearly with age, and a significant reduction was already apparent by age around 39. There was a strong correlation between observed TCR beta diversity and the percentage of naive T cells measured by flow cytometry. Estimates of total diversity based on one million sequenced T cells were considered lower bounds and underestimates. The long-lived group showed more naive CD4+ T cells, fewer expanded clones and increased TCR diversity than the aged group, suggesting age selection.

The CDR3 runs 16 residues from the cysteine to the phenylalanine. The CDR3 DNA has 48 bases and is translated from base 1. CDR1 and CDR2 are read off the germline V gene as LGHNA and YSLEER. The germline ends are 9 bases apart after V is trimmed by 0 bases and J by 0 bases. This clonotype turned up a few times. No cognate antigen has been identified for it. No per-base quality is available; no much larger clone lies one base away. Library prep was done by 5' RACE. Sequencing instrument: Illumina HiSeq 2500. A second about 7 to 12 cycle PCR used a sample-barcoded 5' primer and a J-beta primer mix. A template-switch 5' adaptor carrying 12 random nucleotides introduced a unique molecular identifier onto each TCR beta cDNA molecule. At least 2.5 million CDR3-containing paired-end reads were obtained from each sample. The Mint cDNA synthesis kit, primed by a TRBC-specific oligonucleotide, was used to synthesize first-strand cDNA from all RNA. All cDNA was treated with uracil-DNA glycosylase and then went through a first 18-cycle PCR with the universal primers M1SS and BC2_uni_R. In the source study's methods: Normalization of each sample was performed by random selection of 1 million high-quality reads, each carrying a distinct molecular identifier. Reads with shared molecular identifiers were discarded instead of being binned into consensus sequences. MiTCR, run with a Q25 quality threshold and the strictest error-elimination algorithm, handled CDR3 identification, clonotype clustering and error correction. A nonparametric unseen species model with Euler transformation was used to estimate a lower bound on total TCR beta diversity. TCRdb reprocessing: public reads trimmed at Q25 with fastp, clones called with MiXCR, in-frame beta chains kept. Here each entry gathers all rows of one CDR3 protein and keeps the most common genes and DNA. For this entry, the V and J calls and clone size follow TCRdb and not the study's own pipeline. The sample table records roughly 500,000 distinct CDR3 sequences; around 24% of these occur just once. The ten most abundant clones make up less than 9% of the sample.

Donors were approximately 42 systemically healthy Caucasian individuals from Russia aged roughly 6 to 100 years. Approximately 10 milliliters of peripheral blood were collected from each donor into EDTA-treated Vacutainer tubes. Ficoll-Paque density-gradient centrifugation was used to isolate PBMCs, with at least 7 million per sample. Total RNA was extracted from PBMCs with Trizol reagent, with at least 5.5 micrograms obtained per sample. For every donor, flow cytometry on a PBMC aliquot measured the percentage of naive CD45RAhigh/CD27high T cells. The same data also went into a second study, on T cells of mothers and their children. The second paper further reports: Nine systemically healthy Caucasian individuals, comprising three mothers and their six children, were included as donors. cDNA synthesis consumed the entire amount of extracted RNA, loaded at about 1.5 ug RNA in each 15 ul reaction. In the second PCR, the M1S primer introduced both the sample barcodes and 2-4 random nucleotides. Each mother yielded over 10 million TCR beta CDR3 reads and each child 2.5 million to 3 million reads. Thymic selection similarly shapes TCR recombination output in related and unrelated pairs, with minor effect from inherited differences. Normalized repertoire overlap was always slightly but never significantly higher in related than unrelated mother-child pairs. No persistent microchimeric T cell clones were found, with a detection sensitivity of 85 to 100 clones per million clonotypes. In the study, deep NGS was used to compare the TCR beta repertoires of mothers and children, and features distinguishing related mother-child pairs from unrelated individuals were sought. On average, the children were about 12 +/- 4 years old, while the mothers were approximately 40 +/- 4 years old. Libraries were sequenced on Illumina HiSeq 2000 with 100+100 nt paired-end reads after adapter ligation with NEBNext reagents. To prevent cross-contamination, the mother and child libraries were prepared a month apart and were sequenced in separate runs. For each donor, between about 500,000 and 2,000,000 distinct TCR beta clonotypes were identified. Naive TCR beta clonotypes were estimated from low-frequency clonotypes matched to each donor's FACS-determined naive share, without sorting.

Sequencing input: blood. The sequence is built from TRBV4-3 and TRBJ2-1; the D gene is unclear. The TCR sequence derives from a boy younger than 18 in good health. The DNA sequence is as follows: TGCGCCAGCAGCCAAGAGGGCAGAAACTCCTACAATGAGCAGTTCTTC. This gives the protein CASSQEGRNSYNEQFF.